The clone carrying this T cell receptor beta chain was observed a few times. The CDR3 loop spans 13 amino acids. With V trimmed by 4 bases and J by 15 bases, 9 bases remained unmatched. CDR1 is SGHTA and CDR2 is FQGTGA in the germline V gene. TCRdb called the 5' RACE reads again in MiXCR, with one record for every CDR3 protein. Of about 320,000 distinct CDR3 sequences listed, approximately 11% were seen once; the top ten hold about 3.5%. The sample comes from a study of T cells after yellow fever vaccination. Across the whole study: Preparation used SMART-Seq v4 Ultra Low Input for the low-cell-number fractions.

The sequencing here drew on CD4+ T cells sorted from PBMCs, taken 45 days after the yellow fever booster vaccination. The V call is TRBV7-3, the J call TRBJ2-1, with 10 bases identical to TRBD2. This receptor was obtained from a man between 18 and 35 years old who received the YFV17D yellow fever vaccine. CDR3 nucleotides: TGTGCCAGCAGCTCCTCCGGGACTAGCGTACCGTTCTTC. It codes for CASSSSGTSVPFF.